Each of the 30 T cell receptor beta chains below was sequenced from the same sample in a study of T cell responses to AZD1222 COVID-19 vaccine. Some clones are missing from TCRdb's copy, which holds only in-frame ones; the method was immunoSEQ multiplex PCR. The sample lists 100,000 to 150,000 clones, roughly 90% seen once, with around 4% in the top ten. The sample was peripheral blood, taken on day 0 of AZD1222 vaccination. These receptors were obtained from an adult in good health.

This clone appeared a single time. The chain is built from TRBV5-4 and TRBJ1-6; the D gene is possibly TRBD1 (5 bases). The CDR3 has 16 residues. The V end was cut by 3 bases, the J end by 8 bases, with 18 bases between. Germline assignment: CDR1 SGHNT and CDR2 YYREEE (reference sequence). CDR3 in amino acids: CASSSLRGSRDSPLHF. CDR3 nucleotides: TGTGCCAGCAGCTCACTAAGGGGCAGCCGGGATTCACCCCTCCACTTT.

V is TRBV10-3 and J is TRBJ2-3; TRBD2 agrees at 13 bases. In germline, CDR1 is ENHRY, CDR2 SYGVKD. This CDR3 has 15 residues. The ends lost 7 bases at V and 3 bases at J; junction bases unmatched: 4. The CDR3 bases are TGTGCCATCACCCCGACTAGCGGGGGGACAGATACGCAGTATTTT. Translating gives CAITPTSGGTDTQYF.

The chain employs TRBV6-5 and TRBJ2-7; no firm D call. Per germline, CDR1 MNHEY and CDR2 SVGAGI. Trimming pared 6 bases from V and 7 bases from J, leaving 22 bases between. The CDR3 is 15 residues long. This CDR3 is CASSTGPASPWEQYF. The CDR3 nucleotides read TGTGCCAGCAGCACCGGACCCGCTTCCCCTTGGGAGCAGTACTTC.

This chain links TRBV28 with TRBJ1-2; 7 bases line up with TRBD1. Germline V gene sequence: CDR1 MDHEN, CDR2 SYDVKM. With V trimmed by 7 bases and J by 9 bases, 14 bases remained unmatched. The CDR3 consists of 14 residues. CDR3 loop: CASIPPGTERRYTF. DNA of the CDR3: TGTGCCAGCATCCCCCCCGGGACAGAAAGACGCTACACCTTC.

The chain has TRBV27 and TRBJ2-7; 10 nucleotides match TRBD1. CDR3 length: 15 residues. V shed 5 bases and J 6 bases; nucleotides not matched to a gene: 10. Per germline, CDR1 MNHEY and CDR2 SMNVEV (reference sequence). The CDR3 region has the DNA TGTGCCAGCAGTCCCCGGGACAGGGGTATCGGCGAGCAGTACTTC. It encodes CASSPRDRGIGEQYF.

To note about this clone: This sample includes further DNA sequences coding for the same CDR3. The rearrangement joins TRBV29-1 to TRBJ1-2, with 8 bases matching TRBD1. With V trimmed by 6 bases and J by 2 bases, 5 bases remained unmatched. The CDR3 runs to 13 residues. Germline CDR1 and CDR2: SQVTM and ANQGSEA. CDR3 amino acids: CSVVGQGNYGYTF. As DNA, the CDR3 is TGCAGCGTGGTTGGACAGGGAAACTATGGCTACACCTTC.

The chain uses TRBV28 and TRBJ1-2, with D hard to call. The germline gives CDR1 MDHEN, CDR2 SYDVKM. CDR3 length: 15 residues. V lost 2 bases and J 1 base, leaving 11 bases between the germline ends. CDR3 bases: TGTGCCAGCAGTTTAGTCACGGATAATAACTATGGCTACACCTTC. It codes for CASSLVTDNNYGYTF.

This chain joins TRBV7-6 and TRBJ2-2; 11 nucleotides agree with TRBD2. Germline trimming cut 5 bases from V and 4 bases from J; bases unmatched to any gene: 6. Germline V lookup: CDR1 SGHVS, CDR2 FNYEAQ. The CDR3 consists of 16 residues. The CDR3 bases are TGTGCCAGCAGCGCGACTAGCGGGGTGGGCACCGGGGAGCTGTTTTTT. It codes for CASSATSGVGTGELFF.

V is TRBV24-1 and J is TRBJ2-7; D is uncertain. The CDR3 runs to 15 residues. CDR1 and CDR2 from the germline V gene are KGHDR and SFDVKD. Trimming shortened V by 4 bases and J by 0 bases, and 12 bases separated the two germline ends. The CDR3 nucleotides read TGTGCCACCAGTGACCCACGCGAAAGCTCCTACGAGCAGTACTTC. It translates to CATSDPRESSYEQYF.

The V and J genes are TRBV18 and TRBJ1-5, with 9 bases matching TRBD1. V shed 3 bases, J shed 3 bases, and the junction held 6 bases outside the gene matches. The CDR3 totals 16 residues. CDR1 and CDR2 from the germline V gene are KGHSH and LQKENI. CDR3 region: CASSPGQGTINQPQHF. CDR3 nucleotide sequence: TGTGCCAGCTCACCCGGACAGGGGACCATCAATCAGCCCCAGCATTTT.

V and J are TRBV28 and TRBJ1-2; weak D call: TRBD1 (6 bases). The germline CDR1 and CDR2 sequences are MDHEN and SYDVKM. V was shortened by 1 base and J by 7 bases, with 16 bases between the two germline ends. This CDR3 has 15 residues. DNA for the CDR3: TGTGCCAGCAGTTTATTCAGGGGACAAAGTTTTGGCTACACCTTC. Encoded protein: CASSLFRGQSFGYTF.

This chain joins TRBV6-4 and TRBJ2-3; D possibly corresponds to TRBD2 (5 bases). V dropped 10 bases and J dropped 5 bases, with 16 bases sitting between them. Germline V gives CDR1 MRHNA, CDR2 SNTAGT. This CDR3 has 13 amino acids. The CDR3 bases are TGTGCCAAAAGAGGAGGTGGGCGAGATACGCAGTATTTT. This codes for CAKRGGGRDTQYF.

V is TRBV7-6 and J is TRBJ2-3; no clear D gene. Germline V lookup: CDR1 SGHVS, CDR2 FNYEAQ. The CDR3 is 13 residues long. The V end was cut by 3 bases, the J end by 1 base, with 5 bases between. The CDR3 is CASSFRGTDTQYF. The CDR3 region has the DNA TGTGCCAGCAGCTTCCGGGGCACAGATACGCAGTATTTT.

This chain's CDR3 is CASSQDKQGATTEAFF. Here the CDR3 DNA reads TGCGCCAGCAGCCAAGACAAACAGGGGGCGACCACTGAAGCTTTCTTT. The V gene is TRBV4-3, the J gene TRBJ1-1, with TRBD1 matching 9 bases. This CDR3 is 16 amino acids long. V was pared by 0 bases and J by 4 bases, with 6 bases of the junction left unmatched. Germline V gene data show CDR1 as LGHNA and CDR2 as YSLEER.

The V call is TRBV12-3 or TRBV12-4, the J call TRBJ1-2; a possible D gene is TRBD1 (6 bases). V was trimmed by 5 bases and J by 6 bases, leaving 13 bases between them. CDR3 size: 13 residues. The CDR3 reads CASSRRGADGYTF. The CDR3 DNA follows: TGTGCCAGCAGTAGACGGGGGGCAGATGGCTACACCTTC.

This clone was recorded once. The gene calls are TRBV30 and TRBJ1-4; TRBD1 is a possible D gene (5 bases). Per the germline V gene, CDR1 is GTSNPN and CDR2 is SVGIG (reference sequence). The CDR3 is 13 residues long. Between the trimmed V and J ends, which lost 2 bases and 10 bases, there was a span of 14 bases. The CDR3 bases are TGTGCCTGGAGTCAGGGTTCTTTTGTAAAACTGTTTTTT. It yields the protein CAWSQGSFVKLFF.

The CDR3 protein is CASSSGPAAGNTIYF. Written as DNA, the CDR3 is TGTGCCAGCAGCTCAGGGCCGGCGGCTGGAAACACCATATATTTT. The V gene is TRBV7-9, the J gene TRBJ1-3; D is perhaps TRBD1 (5 bases). This CDR3 spans 15 amino acids. Trimming shortened V by 4 bases and J by 2 bases, and 12 bases separated the two germline ends. In germline, CDR1 is SEHNR, CDR2 FQNEAQ (reference sequence).

The CDR3 spells CASSLSAGGTYEQYF. CDR3 bases: TGTGCCAGCAGTTTATCGGCGGGTGGGACCTACGAGCAGTACTTC. The rearrangement uses TRBV28 and TRBJ2-7; a weak D match, TRBD2 (5 bases). V was clipped by 1 base and J by 2 bases, with 12 bases between them. CDR1 MDHEN and CDR2 SYDVKM come from the germline V gene. The CDR3 has 15 residues.

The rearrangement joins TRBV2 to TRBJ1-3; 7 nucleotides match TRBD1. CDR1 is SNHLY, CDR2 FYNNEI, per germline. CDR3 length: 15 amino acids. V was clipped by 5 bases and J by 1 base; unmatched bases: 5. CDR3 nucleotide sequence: TGTGCCAGCAGTCCCACAGGGGTTTCTGGAAACACCATATATTTT. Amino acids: CASSPTGVSGNTIYF.

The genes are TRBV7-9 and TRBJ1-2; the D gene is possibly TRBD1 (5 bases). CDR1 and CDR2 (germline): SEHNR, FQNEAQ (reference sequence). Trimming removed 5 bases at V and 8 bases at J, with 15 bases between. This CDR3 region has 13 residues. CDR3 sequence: CASSPGFEGGYTF. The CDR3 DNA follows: TGTGCCAGCAGCCCAGGGTTTGAGGGGGGCTACACCTTC.

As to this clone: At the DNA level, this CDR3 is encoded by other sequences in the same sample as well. CDR3 in amino acids: CASSFSGQPQHF. DNA for the CDR3: TGTGCCAGCAGTTTCTCCGGCCAGCCCCAGCATTTT. The chain couples TRBV28 to TRBJ1-5; D is uncertain. The CDR3 extends over 12 amino acids. Germline V CDR1 and CDR2: MDHEN, SYDVKM. Trimming removed 3 bases at V and 7 bases at J, with 7 bases between.

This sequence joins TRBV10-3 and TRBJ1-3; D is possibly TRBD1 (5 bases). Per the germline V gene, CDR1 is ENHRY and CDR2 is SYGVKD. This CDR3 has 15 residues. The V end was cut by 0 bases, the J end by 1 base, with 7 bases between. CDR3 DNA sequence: TGTGCCATCAGTGAGTCCAAGGGGTCTGGAAACACCATATATTTT. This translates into CAISESKGSGNTIYF.

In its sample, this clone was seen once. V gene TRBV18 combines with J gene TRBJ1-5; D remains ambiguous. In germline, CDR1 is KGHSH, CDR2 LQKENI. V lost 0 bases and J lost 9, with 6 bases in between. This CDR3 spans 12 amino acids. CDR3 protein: CASSPPLLPQHF. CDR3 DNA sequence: TGTGCCAGCTCACCACCACTTTTGCCCCAGCATTTT.

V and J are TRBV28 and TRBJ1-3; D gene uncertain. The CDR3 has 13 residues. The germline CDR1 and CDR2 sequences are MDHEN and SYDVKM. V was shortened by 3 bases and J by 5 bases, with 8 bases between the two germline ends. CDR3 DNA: TGTGCCAGCAGTTTGGATCCAAGAAACACCATATATTTT. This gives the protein CASSLDPRNTIYF.

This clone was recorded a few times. CDR3 protein: CASRLTAGGSYGYTF. As DNA, the CDR3 is TGTGCCAGCAGGCTTACGGCAGGGGGCAGCTATGGCTACACCTTC. This chain connects TRBV3-1 (or the pseudogene TRBV3-2) to TRBJ1-2, with TRBD1 identical over 8 bases. This CDR3 has 15 residues. Per germline, CDR1 LGHDT and CDR2 YNNKEL (reference sequence). V dropped 6 bases and J dropped 4; count of bases not matched to a gene: 10.

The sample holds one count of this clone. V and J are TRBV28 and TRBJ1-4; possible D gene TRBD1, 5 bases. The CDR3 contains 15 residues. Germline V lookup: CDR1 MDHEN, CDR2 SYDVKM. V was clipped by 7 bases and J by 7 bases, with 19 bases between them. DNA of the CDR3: TGTGCCAGCACTCGCCAGGCCATTGGGGGTGAAAAACTGTTTTTT. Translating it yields CASTRQAIGGEKLFF.

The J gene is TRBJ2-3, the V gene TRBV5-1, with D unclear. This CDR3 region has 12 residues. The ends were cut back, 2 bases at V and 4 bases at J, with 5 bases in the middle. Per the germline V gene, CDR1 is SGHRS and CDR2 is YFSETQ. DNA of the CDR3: TGCGCCAGCAGCTTACGCCCAGATACGCAGTATTTT. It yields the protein CASSLRPDTQYF.

The CDR3 nucleotides are TGTGCCACCGACGGGATGAACACTGAAGCTTTCTTT. Translated: CATDGMNTEAFF. This chain connects TRBV28 to TRBJ1-1; D ambiguous. CDR1 and CDR2 (germline): MDHEN, SYDVKM. The CDR3 length is 12 residues. Between the trimmed V and J ends, which lost 10 bases and 0 bases, there was a span of 9 bases.

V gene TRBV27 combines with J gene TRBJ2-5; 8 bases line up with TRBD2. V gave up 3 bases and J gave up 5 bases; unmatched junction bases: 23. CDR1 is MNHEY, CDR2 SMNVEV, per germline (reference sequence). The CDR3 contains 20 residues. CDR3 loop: CASSFSPTGTSARWWETQYF. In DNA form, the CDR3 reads TGTGCCAGCAGTTTCTCCCCGACCGGGACTAGTGCTCGTTGGTGGGAGACCCAGTACTTC.

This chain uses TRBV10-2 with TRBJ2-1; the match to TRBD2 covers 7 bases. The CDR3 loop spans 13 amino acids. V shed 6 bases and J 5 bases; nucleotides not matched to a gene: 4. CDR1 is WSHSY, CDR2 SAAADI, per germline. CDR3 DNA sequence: TGCGCCAGCAGGGGAAGCGGGAACAATGAGCAGTTCTTC. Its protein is CASRGSGNNEQFF.